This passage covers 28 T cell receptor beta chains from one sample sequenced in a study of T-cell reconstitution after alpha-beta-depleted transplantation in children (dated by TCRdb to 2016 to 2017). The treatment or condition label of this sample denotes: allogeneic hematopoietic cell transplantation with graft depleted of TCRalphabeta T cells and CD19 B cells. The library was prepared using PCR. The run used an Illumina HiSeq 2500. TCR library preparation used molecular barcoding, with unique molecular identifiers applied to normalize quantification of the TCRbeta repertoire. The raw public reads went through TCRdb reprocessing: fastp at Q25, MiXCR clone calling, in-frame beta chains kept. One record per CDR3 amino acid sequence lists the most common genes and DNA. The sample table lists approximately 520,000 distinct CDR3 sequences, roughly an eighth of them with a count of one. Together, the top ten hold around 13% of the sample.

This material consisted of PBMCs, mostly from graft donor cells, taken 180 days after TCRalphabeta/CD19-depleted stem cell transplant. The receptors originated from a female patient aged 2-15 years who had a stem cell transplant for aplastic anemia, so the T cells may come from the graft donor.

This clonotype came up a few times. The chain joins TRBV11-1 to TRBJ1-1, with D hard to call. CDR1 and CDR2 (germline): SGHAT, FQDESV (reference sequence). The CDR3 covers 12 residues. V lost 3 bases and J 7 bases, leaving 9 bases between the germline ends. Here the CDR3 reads CASSFRGSEAFF. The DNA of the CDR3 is TGTGCCAGCAGCTTTCGCGGCAGTGAAGCTTTCTTT.

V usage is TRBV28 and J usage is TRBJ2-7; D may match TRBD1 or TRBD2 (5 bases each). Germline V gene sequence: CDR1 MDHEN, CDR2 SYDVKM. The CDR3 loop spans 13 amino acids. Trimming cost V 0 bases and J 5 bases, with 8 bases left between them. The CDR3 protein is CASSLWRDHEQYF. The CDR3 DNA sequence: TGTGCCAGCAGTTTATGGAGGGACCACGAGCAGTACTTC.

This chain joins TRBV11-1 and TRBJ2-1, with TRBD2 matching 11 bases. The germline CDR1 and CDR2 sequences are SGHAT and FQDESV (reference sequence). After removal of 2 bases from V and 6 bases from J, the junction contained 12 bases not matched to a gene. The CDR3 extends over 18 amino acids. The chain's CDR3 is CASSLRTHTSGSPNEQFF. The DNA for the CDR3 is TGTGCCAGCAGCTTAAGGACCCATACTAGCGGGAGTCCCAATGAGCAGTTCTTC.

Here the CDR3 reads CASSDVGALPDTQYF. The CDR3 bases are TGCGCCAGCAGTGATGTGGGAGCCCTCCCAGATACGCAGTATTTT. The chain joins TRBV10-1 to TRBJ2-3, with D possibly TRBD2 on 5 matching bases. The V gene lost 3 bases and the J gene lost 4 bases, with 14 bases spanning the gap. The CDR3 contains 15 residues. The germline V gene has CDR1 WNHNN and CDR2 SYGVQD (reference sequence).

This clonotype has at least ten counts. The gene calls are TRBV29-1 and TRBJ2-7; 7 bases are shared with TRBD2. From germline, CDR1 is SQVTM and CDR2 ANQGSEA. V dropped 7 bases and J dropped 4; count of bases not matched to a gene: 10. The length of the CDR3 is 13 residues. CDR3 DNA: TGCAGCGCGGCCGGGACTAACCCATACGAGCAGTACGTC. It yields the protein CSAAGTNPYEQYV.

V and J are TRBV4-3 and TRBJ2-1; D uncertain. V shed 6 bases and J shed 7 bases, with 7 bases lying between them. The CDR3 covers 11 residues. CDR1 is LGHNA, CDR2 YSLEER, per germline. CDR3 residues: CASRLRNEQFF. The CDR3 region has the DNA TGCGCCAGCAGGCTTAGGAATGAGCAGTTCTTC.

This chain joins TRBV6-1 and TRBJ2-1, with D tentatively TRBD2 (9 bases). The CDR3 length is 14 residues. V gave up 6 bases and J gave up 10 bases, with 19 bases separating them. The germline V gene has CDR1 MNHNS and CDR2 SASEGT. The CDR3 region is CASRPGQAGGEQFF. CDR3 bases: TGTGCCAGCAGGCCGGGACAGGCGGGGGGGGAGCAGTTCTTC.

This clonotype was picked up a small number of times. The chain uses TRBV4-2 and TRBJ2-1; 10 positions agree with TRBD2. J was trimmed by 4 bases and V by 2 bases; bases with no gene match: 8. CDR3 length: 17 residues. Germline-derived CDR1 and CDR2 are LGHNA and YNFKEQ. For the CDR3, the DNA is TGTGCCAGCAGCCAACAGATGGGACTAGCGATTTACAATGAGCAGTTCTTC. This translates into CASSQQMGLAIYNEQFF.

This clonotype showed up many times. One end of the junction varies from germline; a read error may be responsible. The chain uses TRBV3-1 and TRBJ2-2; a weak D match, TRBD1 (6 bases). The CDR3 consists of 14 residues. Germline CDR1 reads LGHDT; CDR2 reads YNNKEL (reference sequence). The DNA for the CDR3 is TGCGCCAGCAGCCAAGTAGGGGGCACCGGGGAGCTGTTTTTT. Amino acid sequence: CASSQVGGTGELFF. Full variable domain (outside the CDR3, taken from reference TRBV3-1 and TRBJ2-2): DTAVSQTPKYLVTQMGNDKSIKCEQNLGHDTMYWYKQDSKKFLKIMFSYNNKELIINETVPNRFSPKSPDKAHLNLHINSLELGDSAVYFCASSQVGGTGELFFGEGSRLTVL.

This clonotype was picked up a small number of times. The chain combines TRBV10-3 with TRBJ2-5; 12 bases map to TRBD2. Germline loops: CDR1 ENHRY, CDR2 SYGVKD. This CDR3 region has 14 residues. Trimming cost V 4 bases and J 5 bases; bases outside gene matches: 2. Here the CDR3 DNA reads TGTGCCATCAGTGGGACTAGCGGGACGGAGACCCAGTACTTC. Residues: CAISGTSGTETQYF.

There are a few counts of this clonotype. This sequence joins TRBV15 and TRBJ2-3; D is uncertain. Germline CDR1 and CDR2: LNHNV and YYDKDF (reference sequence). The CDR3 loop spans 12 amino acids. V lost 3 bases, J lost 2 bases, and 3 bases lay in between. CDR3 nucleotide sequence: TGTGCCACCAGCAGCTACACAGATACGCAGTATTTT. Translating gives CATSSYTDTQYF.

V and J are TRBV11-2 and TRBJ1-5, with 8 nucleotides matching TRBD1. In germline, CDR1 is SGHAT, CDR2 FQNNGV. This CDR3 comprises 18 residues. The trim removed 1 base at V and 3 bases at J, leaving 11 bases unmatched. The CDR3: CASSLVGRGPSYNQPQHF. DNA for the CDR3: TGTGCCAGCAGCTTAGTGGGCAGGGGGCCTTCCTACAATCAGCCCCAGCATTTT. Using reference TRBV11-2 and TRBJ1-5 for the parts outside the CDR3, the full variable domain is EAGVAQSPRYKIIEKRQSVAFWCNPISGHATLYWYQQILGQGPKLLIQFQNNGVVDDSQLPKDRFSAERLKGVDSTLKIQPAKLEDSAVYLCASSLVGRGPSYNQPQHFGDGTRLSIL.

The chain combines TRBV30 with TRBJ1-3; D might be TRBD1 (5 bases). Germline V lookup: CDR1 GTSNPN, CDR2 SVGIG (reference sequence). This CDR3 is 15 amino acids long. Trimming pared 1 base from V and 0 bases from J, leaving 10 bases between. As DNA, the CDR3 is TGTGCCTGGAGTGAGGGACCGAACTCTGGAAACACCATATATTTT. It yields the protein CAWSEGPNSGNTIYF.

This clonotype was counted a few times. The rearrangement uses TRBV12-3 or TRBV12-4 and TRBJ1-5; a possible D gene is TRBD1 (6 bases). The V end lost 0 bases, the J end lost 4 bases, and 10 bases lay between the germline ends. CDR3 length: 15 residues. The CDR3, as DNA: TGTGCCAGCAGTTTAGCCCTACAGGGTAATCAGCCCCAGCATTTT. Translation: CASSLALQGNQPQHF.

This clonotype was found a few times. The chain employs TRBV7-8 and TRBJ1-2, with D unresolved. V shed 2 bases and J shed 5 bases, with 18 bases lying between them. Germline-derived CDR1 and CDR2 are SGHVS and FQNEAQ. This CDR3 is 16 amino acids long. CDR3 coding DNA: TGTGCCAGCAGCTTATTAGACGGCGCCCCTCCTTATGGCTACACCTTC. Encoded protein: CASSLLDGAPPYGYTF.

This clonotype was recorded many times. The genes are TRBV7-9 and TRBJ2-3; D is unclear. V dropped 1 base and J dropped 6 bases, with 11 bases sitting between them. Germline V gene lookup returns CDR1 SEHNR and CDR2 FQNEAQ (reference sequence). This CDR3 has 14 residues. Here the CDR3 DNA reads TGTGCCAGCAGCTTAGGGTTTGGGCCTGATACGCAGTATTTT. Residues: CASSLGFGPDTQYF.

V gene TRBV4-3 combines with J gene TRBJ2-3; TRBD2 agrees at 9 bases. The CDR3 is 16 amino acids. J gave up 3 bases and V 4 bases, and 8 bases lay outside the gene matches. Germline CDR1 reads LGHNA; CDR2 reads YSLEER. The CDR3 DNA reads TGCGCCAGCAGCCTCGGGGGAGCGGGAGGTACAGATACGCAGTATTTT. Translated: CASSLGGAGGTDTQYF.

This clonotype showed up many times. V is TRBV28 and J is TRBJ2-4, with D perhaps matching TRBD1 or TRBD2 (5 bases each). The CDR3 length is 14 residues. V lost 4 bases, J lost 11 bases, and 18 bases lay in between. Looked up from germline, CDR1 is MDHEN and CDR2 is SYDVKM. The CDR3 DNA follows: TGTGCCAGCAGTTCCCCCCGGGACCTTCACGTTCAGTACTTC. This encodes CASSSPRDLHVQYF.

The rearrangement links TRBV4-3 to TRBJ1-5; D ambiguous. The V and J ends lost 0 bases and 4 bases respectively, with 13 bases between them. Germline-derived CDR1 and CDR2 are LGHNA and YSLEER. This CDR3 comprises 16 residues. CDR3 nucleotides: TGCGCCAGCAGCCAAGAGTGGGATTTCAGGAATCAGCCCCAGCATTTT. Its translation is CASSQEWDFRNQPQHF.

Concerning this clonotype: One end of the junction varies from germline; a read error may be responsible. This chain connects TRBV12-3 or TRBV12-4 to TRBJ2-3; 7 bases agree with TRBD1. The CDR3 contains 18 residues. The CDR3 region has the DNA TGTGCCAGCAGTTTATGGCCGGGACGAGACCTTGGGACAGATCCGCAGTATTTT. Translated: CASSLWPGRDLGTDPQYF.

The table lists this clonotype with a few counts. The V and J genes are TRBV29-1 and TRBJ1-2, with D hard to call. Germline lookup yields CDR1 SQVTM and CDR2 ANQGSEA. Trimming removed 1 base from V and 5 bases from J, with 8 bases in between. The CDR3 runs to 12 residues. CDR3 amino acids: CSVEGPQYGYTF. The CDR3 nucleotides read TGCAGCGTTGAAGGCCCGCAGTATGGCTACACCTTC.

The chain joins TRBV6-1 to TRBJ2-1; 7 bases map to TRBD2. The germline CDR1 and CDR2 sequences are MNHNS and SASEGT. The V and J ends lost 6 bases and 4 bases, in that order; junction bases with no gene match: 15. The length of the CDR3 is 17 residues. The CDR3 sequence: CASSLRLAPRGYNEQFF. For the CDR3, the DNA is TGTGCCAGCAGCCTTCGACTAGCCCCTAGGGGATACAATGAGCAGTTCTTC.

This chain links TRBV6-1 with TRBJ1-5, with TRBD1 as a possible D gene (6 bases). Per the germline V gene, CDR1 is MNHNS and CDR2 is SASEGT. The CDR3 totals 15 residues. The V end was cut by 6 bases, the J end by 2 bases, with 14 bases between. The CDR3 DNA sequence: TGTGCCAGCAGAATATCAGAGGGGGGCAATCAGCCCCAGCATTTT. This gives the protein CASRISEGGNQPQHF.

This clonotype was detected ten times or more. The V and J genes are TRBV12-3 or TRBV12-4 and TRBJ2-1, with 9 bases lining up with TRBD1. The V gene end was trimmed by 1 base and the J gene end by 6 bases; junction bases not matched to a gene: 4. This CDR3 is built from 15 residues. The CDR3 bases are TGTGCCAGCAGTTTAGGGGACAGGGACCCCAATGAGCAGTTCTTC. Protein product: CASSLGDRDPNEQFF.

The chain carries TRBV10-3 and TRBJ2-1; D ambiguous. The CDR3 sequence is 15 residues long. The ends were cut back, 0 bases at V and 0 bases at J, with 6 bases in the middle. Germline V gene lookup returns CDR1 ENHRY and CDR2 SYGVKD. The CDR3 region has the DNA TGTGCCATCAGTGAGTCAGGAAACTCCTACAATGAGCAGTTCTTC. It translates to CAISESGNSYNEQFF.

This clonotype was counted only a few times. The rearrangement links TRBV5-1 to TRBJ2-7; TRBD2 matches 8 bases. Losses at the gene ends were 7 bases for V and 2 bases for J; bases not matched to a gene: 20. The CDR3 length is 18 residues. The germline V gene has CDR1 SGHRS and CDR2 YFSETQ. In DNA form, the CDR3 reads TGCGCCAGCTCCTACTCGCGATCCACACTAGCGGCCCCCTACGAGCAGTACTTC. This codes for CASSYSRSTLAAPYEQYF.

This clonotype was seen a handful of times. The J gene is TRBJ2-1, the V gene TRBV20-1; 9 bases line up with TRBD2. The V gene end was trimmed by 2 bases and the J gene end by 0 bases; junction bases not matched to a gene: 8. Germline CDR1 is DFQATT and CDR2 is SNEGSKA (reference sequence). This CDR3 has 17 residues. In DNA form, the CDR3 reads TGCAGTGCTAGATACGGCGGGAGGGTCCGCTCCTACAATGAGCAGTTCTTC. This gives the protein CSARYGGRVRSYNEQFF.

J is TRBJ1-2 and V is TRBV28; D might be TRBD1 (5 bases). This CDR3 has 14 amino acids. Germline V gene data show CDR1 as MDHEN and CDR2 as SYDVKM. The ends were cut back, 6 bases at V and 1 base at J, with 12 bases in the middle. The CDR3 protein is CASSPPGGNYGYTF. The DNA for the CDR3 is TGTGCCAGCAGCCCCCCGGGGGGTAACTATGGCTACACCTTC.